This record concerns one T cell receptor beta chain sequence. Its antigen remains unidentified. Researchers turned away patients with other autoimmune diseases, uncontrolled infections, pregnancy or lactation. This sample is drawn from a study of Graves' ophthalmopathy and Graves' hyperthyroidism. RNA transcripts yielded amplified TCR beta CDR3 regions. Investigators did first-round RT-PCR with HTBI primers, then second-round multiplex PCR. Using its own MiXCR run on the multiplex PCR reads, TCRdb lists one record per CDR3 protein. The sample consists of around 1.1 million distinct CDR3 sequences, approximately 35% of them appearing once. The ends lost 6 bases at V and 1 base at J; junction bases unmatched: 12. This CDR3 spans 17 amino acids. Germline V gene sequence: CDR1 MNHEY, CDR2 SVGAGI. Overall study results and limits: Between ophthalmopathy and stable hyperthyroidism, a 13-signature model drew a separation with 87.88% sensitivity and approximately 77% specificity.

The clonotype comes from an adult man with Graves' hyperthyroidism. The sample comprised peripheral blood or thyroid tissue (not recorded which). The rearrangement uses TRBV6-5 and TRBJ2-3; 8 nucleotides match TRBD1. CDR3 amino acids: CASSAGLTGVGTDTQYF. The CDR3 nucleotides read TGTGCCAGCAGCGCTGGACTGACAGGGGTTGGCACAGATACGCAGTATTTT.